The 3 T cell receptor beta chains below were found in one sample sequenced in a study of cytomegalovirus exposure and HLA in healthy donors. Use of 60 Vbeta and 13 Jbeta primers characterized the PCR. Some clones are missing from TCRdb's copy, which holds only in-frame ones; the method was immunoSEQ multiplex PCR. The table lists just over 150,000 clones, 84% of them singletons. The sequencing input was PBMCs. Receptors were obtained from a young man in good health and CMV-seronegative.

The chain carries TRBV5-1 and TRBJ1-2, with 9 bases identical to TRBD1. J gave up 2 bases and V 3 bases, and 5 bases lay outside the gene matches. The CDR3 contains 15 residues. The germline gives CDR1 SGHRS, CDR2 YFSETQ. The CDR3 spells CASSSDRGYNYGYTF. The CDR3 coding sequence is TGCGCCAGCAGCTCGGACAGGGGCTACAACTATGGCTACACCTTC.

This clone was counted a single time. V is TRBV6-6 and J is TRBJ1-1; D might be TRBD1 (5 bases). V was shortened by 0 bases and J by 5 bases, with 13 bases between the two germline ends. The CDR3 has 15 amino acids. The V gene's germline CDR1 is MNHNY and CDR2 SVGAGI (reference sequence). CDR3 DNA: TGTGCCAGCAGTTACTCTGGGCAGGGCGGAACTGAAGCTTTCTTT. It yields the protein CASSYSGQGGTEAFF.

This clone came up once. The V gene is TRBV7-9, the J gene TRBJ1-4, with unresolved D. V dropped 4 bases and J dropped 3 bases, with 12 bases sitting between them. CDR1 is SEHNR, CDR2 FQNEAQ, per germline (reference sequence). This CDR3 has 15 amino acids. CDR3 sequence (DNA): TGTGCCAGCAGCTCTACCGAAGATCCTAATGAAAAACTGTTTTTT. Translated: CASSSTEDPNEKLFF.